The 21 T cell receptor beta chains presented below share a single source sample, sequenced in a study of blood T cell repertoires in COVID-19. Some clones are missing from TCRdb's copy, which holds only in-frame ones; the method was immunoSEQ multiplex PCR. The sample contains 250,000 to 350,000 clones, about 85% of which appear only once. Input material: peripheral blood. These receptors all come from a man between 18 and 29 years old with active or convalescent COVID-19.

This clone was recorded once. DNA for the CDR3: TGTGCCAGCAGAGCCACTAGCGGGATGCAGTCCTACAATGAGCAGTTCTTC. Its translation: CASRATSGMQSYNEQFF. The chain carries TRBV27 and TRBJ2-1, with 10 bases matching TRBD2. Germline assignment: CDR1 MNHEY and CDR2 SMNVEV (reference sequence). The CDR3 has 17 residues. The J segment lost 1 base and the V segment lost 6 bases, leaving 9 bases of the junction unmatched.

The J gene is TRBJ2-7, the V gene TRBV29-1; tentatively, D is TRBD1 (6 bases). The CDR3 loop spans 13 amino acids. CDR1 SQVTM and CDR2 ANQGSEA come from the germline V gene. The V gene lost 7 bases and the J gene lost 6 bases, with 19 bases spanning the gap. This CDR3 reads CSEGTFASCEQYF. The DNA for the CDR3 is TGCAGCGAGGGGACATTCGCATCTTGCGAGCAGTACTTC.

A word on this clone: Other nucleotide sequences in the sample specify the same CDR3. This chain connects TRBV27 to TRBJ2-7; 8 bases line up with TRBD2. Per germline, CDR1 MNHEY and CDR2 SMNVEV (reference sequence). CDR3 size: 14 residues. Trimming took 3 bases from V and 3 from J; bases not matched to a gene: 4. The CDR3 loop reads CASSLSSGGYEQYF. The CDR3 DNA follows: TGTGCCAGCAGTTTGTCCAGCGGGGGCTACGAGCAGTACTTC.

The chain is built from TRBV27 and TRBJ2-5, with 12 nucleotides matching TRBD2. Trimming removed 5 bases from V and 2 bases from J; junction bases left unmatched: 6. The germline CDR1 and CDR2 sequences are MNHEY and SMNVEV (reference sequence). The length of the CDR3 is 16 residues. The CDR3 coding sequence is TGTGCCAGCAGTGAGTCTACTAGCGGGGGGCAAGAGACCCAGTACTTC. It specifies CASSESTSGGQETQYF.

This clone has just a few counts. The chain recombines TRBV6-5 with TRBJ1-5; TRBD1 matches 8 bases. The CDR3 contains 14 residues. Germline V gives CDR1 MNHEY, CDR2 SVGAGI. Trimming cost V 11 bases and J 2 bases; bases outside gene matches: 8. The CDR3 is CALSKGQGNQPQHF. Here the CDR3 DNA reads TGTGCCTTAAGTAAGGGACAGGGCAATCAGCCCCAGCATTTT.

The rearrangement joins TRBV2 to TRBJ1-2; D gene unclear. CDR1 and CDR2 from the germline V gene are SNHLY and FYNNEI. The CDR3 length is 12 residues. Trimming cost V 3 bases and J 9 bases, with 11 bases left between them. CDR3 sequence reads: CASSEEGSSYTF. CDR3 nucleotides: TGTGCCAGCAGTGAGGAGGGAAGTAGCTACACCTTC.

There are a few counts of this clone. The CDR3 region has the DNA TGTGCCAGCAGACAGGGGTCTGTGAACACTGAAGCTTTCTTT. It encodes CASRQGSVNTEAFF. The V call is TRBV27, the J call TRBJ1-1; 7 positions agree with TRBD1. Trimming at V came to 6 bases and at J to 0 bases, leaving 4 bases not matched to a gene. The CDR3 sequence is 14 residues long. Germline V lookup: CDR1 MNHEY, CDR2 SMNVEV (reference sequence).

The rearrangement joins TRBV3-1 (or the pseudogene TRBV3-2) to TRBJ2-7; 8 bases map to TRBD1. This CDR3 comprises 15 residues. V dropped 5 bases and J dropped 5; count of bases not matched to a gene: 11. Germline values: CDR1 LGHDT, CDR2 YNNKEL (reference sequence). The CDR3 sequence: CASSWRTGYTHEQYF. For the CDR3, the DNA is TGTGCCAGCAGCTGGCGGACAGGGTATACCCACGAGCAGTACTTC.

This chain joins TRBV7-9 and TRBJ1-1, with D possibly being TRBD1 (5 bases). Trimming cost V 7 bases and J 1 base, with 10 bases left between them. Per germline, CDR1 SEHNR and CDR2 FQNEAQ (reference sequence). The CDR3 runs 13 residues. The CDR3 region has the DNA TGTGCCAGCAACCAGGGCGGGAACACTGAAGCTTTCTTT. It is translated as CASNQGGNTEAFF.

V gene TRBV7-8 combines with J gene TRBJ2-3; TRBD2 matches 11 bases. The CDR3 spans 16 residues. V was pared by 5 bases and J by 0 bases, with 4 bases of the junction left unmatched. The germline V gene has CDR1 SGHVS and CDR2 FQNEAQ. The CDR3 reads CASSGGLAASTDTQYF. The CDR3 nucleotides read TGTGCCAGCAGCGGGGGACTAGCGGCTAGCACAGATACGCAGTATTTT. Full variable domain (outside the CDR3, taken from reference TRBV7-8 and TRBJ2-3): GAGVSQSPRYKVAKRGQDVALRCDPISGHVSLFWYQQALGQGPEFLTYFQNEAQLDKSGLPSDRFFAERPEGSVSTLKIQRTQQEDSAVYLCASSGGLAASTDTQYFGPGTRLTVL.

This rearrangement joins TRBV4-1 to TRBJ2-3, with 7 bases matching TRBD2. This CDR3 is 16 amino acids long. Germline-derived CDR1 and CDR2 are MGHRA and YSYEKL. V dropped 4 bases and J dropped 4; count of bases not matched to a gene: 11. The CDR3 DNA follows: TGCGCCAGCAGCCGGGGGGACTACCCGGGCCCAGATACGCAGTATTTT. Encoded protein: CASSRGDYPGPDTQYF.

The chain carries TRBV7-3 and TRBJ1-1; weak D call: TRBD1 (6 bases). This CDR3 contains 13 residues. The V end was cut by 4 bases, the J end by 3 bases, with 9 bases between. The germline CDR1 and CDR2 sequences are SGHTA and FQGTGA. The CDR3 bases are TGTGCCAGCAGCTCGGACAGTTACACTGAAGCTTTCTTT. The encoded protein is CASSSDSYTEAFF. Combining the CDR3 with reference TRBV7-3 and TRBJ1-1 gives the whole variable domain GAGVSQTPSNKVTEKGKYVELRCDPISGHTALYWYRQSLGQGPEFLIYFQGTGAADDSGLPNDRFFAVRPEGSVSTLKIQRTERGDSAVYLCASSSDSYTEAFFGQGTRLTVV.

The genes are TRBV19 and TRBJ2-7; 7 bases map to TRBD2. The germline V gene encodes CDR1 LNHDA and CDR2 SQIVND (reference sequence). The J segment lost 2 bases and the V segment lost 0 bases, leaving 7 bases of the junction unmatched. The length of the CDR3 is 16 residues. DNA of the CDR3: TGTGCCAGTAGTATAGATCAGGCTAGCGGACCCTACGAGCAGTACTTC. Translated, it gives CASSIDQASGPYEQYF.

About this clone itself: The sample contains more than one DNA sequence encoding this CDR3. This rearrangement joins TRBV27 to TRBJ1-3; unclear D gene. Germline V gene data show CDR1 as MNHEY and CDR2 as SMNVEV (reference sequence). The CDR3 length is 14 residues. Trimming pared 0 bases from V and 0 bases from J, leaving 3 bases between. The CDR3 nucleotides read TGTGCCAGCAGTTTATCCTCCTCTGGAAACACCATATATTTT. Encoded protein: CASSLSSSGNTIYF.

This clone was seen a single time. This CDR3 reads CASSSQGGDQPQHF. CDR3 DNA: TGCGCCAGCAGCTCACAGGGGGGGGATCAGCCCCAGCATTTT. The chain uses TRBV5-1 and TRBJ1-5, with 8 nucleotides matching TRBD1. Unmatched junction bases numbered 4, after V lost 3 bases and J lost 5 bases. Germline CDR1 is SGHRS and CDR2 is YFSETQ. The CDR3 spans 14 residues.

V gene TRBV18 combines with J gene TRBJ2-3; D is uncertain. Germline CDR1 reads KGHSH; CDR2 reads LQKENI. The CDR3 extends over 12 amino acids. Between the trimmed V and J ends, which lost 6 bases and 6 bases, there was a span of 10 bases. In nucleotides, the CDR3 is TGTGCCAGCTCCCCTACAGAGGATACGCAGTATTTT. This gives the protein CASSPTEDTQYF.

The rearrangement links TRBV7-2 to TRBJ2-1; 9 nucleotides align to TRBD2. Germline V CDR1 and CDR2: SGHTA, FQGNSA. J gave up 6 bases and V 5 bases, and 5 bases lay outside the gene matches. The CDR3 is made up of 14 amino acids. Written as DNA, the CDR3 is TGTGCCAGCAGCCCCTGGGGACTAGCCAATGAGCAGTTCTTC. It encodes CASSPWGLANEQFF.

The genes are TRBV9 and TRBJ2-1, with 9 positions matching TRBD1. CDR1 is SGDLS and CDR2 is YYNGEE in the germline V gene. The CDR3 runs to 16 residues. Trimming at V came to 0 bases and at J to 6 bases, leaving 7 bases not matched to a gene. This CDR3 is CASSVAIGQGTNEQFF. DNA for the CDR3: TGTGCCAGCAGCGTAGCTATAGGACAGGGGACCAATGAGCAGTTCTTC.

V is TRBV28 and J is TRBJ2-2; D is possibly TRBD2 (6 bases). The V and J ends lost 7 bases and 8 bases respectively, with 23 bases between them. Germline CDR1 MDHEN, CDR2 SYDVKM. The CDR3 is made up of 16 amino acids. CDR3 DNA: TGTGCCAGCATCTCTAGGAATAGCGGAAGTTTAGGGGAGCTGTTTTTT. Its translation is CASISRNSGSLGELFF.

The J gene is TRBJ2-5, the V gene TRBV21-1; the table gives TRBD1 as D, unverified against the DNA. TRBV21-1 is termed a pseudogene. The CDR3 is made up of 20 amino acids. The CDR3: CASSKLRRDTKPTHRETQYF. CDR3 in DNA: TGTGCCAGCAGCAAATTACGCCGGGACACAAAACCCACCCACCGGGAGACCCAGTACTTC.

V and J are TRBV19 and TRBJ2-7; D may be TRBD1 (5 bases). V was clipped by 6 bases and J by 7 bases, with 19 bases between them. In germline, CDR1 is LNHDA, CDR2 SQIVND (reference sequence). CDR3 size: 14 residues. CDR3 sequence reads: CASRLGRAVGEQYF. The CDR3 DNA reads TGTGCCAGTAGATTGGGCAGGGCGGTGGGTGAGCAGTACTTC.